Listed below are T cell receptor beta chains from one sample, sequenced in a study of blood T cell repertoires in COVID-19. Generated by immunoSEQ multiplex PCR, the TCRdb table keeps only in-frame clones and is missing some. The sample carries around 300,000 clones, roughly 85% recorded once. Sequenced input: peripheral blood. The receptors stem from a woman aged 70-85 years with acute or convalescent COVID-19. The CDR3 runs from the conserved cysteine through the conserved F or W. Each record gives: J gene, V gene, D gene, clone size, CDR3 protein, CDR3 DNA. The D gene is left open where the match is weak. Clone size is given for some rows only: seen once, a few or many times, or a class if the clone is expanded.

j_call: TRBJ2-7
v_call: TRBV6-1
d_call: .
clone_size: .
cdr3_aa: CASSERASEQYF
cdr3_nt: TGTGCCAGCAGTGAGCGGGCGAGTGAGCAGTACTTC

j_call: TRBJ1-5
v_call: TRBV2
d_call: .
clone_size: few
cdr3_aa: CASRVQGSNQPQHF
cdr3_nt: TGTGCCAGCAGGGTTCAGGGTAGCAATCAGCCCCAGCATTTT

j_call: TRBJ2-6
v_call: TRBV7-9
d_call: .
clone_size: .
cdr3_aa: CASSQRQQVIVTGANVLTF
cdr3_nt: TGTGCCAGCAGCCAAAGACAACAGGTGATTGTTACTGGGGCCAACGTCCTGACTTTC

j_call: TRBJ1-2
v_call: TRBV5-6
d_call: .
clone_size: .
cdr3_aa: CASSRDTYGYTF
cdr3_nt: TGTGCCAGCAGCCGGGACACCTATGGCTACACCTTC

j_call: TRBJ1-1
v_call: TRBV20-1
d_call: .
clone_size: .
cdr3_aa: CSAWRNTEAFF
cdr3_nt: TGCAGTGCATGGAGGAACACTGAAGCTTTCTTT

j_call: TRBJ2-3
v_call: TRBV2
d_call: TRBD1
clone_size: .
cdr3_aa: CASSSDRALGTQYF
cdr3_nt: TGTGCCAGCAGCAGCGACAGGGCCCTCGGTACGCAGTATTTT

j_call: TRBJ2-7
v_call: TRBV19
d_call: TRBD1
clone_size: .
cdr3_aa: CASSGQGTYEQYF
cdr3_nt: TGTGCCAGTAGCGGACAGGGAACGTACGAGCAGTACTTC

j_call: TRBJ1-4
v_call: TRBV19
d_call: .
clone_size: few
cdr3_aa: CAMVTGREGEKLFF
cdr3_nt: TGTGCCATGGTAACAGGGAGGGAGGGTGAAAAACTGTTTTTT

j_call: TRBJ1-2
v_call: TRBV7-9
d_call: .
clone_size: once
cdr3_aa: CASSPGLYGYTF
cdr3_nt: TGTGCCAGCAGCCCAGGCCTCTATGGCTACACCTTC

j_call: TRBJ2-3
v_call: TRBV5-4
d_call: .
clone_size: .
cdr3_aa: CASSLSAGPTDTQYF
cdr3_nt: TGTGCCAGCAGCTTGTCGGCGGGGCCCACAGATACGCAGTATTTT

j_call: TRBJ2-7
v_call: TRBV10-3
d_call: .
clone_size: few
cdr3_aa: CAIGPGYEQYF
cdr3_nt: TGTGCCATCGGTCCGGGATACGAGCAGTACTTC

j_call: TRBJ1-4
v_call: TRBV2
d_call: .
clone_size: .
cdr3_aa: CASSLTQVLWEKLFF
cdr3_nt: TGTGCCAGCAGTTTAACTCAGGTCCTATGGGAAAAACTGTTTTTT

j_call: TRBJ2-7
v_call: TRBV3-1/TRBV3-2
d_call: TRBD2
clone_size: .
cdr3_aa: CASSQDRGGYEQYF
cdr3_nt: TGTGCCAGCAGCCAAGATCGCGGGGGCTACGAGCAGTACTTC

j_call: TRBJ1-4
v_call: TRBV11-2
d_call: TRBD1
clone_size: .
cdr3_aa: CASSRQGVNEKLFF
cdr3_nt: TGTGCCAGCAGCCGCCAGGGGGTTAATGAAAAACTGTTTTTT

j_call: TRBJ1-1
v_call: TRBV19
d_call: TRBD1
clone_size: few
cdr3_aa: CASYEGATEAFF
cdr3_nt: TGTGCCAGTTATGAGGGGGCCACTGAAGCTTTCTTT

j_call: TRBJ2-1
v_call: TRBV19
d_call: TRBD2
clone_size: .
cdr3_aa: CASRGLAAISYNEQFF
cdr3_nt: TGTGCCAGTAGAGGACTAGCGGCCATCTCCTACAATGAGCAGTTCTTC

j_call: TRBJ2-3
v_call: TRBV6-1
d_call: .
clone_size: .
cdr3_aa: CASSEGGQDTQYF
cdr3_nt: TGTGCCAGCAGTGAAGGAGGTCAAGATACGCAGTATTTT

j_call: TRBJ1-5
v_call: TRBV5-1
d_call: TRBD1
clone_size: .
cdr3_aa: CASSPTPTGGQPQHF
cdr3_nt: TGCGCCAGCAGCCCCACACCGACAGGGGGACAGCCCCAGCATTTT

j_call: TRBJ2-1
v_call: TRBV24-1
d_call: TRBD1
clone_size: .
cdr3_aa: CATSDLGTGDNEQFF
cdr3_nt: TGTGCCACCAGTGATTTGGGGACAGGGGACAATGAGCAGTTCTTC

j_call: TRBJ2-7
v_call: TRBV13
d_call: TRBD1
clone_size: .
cdr3_aa: CASSPRTGDPYEQYF
cdr3_nt: TGTGCCAGCAGCCCCCGGACAGGGGATCCTTACGAGCAGTACTTC

j_call: TRBJ1-5
v_call: TRBV4-1
d_call: .
clone_size: .
cdr3_aa: CASSHTGSNQPQHF
cdr3_nt: TGCGCCAGCAGCCACACGGGTTCCAATCAGCCCCAGCATTTT

j_call: TRBJ1-3
v_call: TRBV5-6
d_call: .
clone_size: once
cdr3_aa: CASSLVGAVSGNTIYF
cdr3_nt: TGTGCCAGCAGCTTGGTGGGGGCTGTCTCTGGAAACACCATATATTTT

j_call: TRBJ2-1
v_call: TRBV20-1
d_call: TRBD1
clone_size: .
cdr3_aa: CSASKGAPPADEQFF
cdr3_nt: TGCAGTGCTAGTAAGGGGGCCCCCCCTGCGGATGAGCAGTTCTTC

j_call: TRBJ2-1
v_call: TRBV20-1
d_call: TRBD2
clone_size: .
cdr3_aa: CSASSGGGSMVQFF
cdr3_nt: TGCAGTGCTAGTAGCGGGGGGGGATCGATGGTGCAGTTCTTC

j_call: TRBJ1-4
v_call: TRBV7-2
d_call: .
clone_size: .
cdr3_aa: CASSPGFQAPNEKLFF
cdr3_nt: TGTGCCAGCAGCCCAGGTTTCCAGGCCCCTAATGAAAAACTGTTTTTT

j_call: TRBJ2-1
v_call: TRBV12-3/TRBV12-4
d_call: .
clone_size: .
cdr3_aa: CASSLRGLDEQFF
cdr3_nt: TGTGCCAGCAGTTTAAGGGGGTTGGATGAGCAGTTCTTC

j_call: TRBJ2-7
v_call: TRBV28
d_call: .
clone_size: .
cdr3_aa: CASSAYTGRRSEQYF
cdr3_nt: TGTGCCAGCAGTGCTTACACAGGGCGTCGGTCCGAGCAGTACTTC

j_call: TRBJ2-2
v_call: TRBV18
d_call: TRBD2
clone_size: .
cdr3_aa: CASKTSGGFANTGELFF
cdr3_nt: TGTGCCAGCAAGACTAGCGGGGGGTTCGCGAACACCGGGGAGCTGTTTTTT

j_call: TRBJ2-1
v_call: TRBV2
d_call: TRBD2
clone_size: .
cdr3_aa: CASSFSGANYNEQFF
cdr3_nt: TGTGCCAGCAGTTTTAGCGGGGCGAACTACAATGAGCAGTTCTTC

j_call: TRBJ1-2
v_call: TRBV4-1
d_call: .
clone_size: .
cdr3_aa: CASSQGRGRSDGYTF
cdr3_nt: TGCGCCAGCAGCCAAGGAAGGGGCAGGTCGGATGGCTACACCTTC

j_call: TRBJ1-1
v_call: TRBV6-5
d_call: .
clone_size: .
cdr3_aa: CASRSSVNTEAFF
cdr3_nt: TGTGCCAGCAGGTCTTCAGTCAACACTGAAGCTTTCTTT

j_call: TRBJ2-5
v_call: TRBV3-1/TRBV3-2
d_call: TRBD1
clone_size: few
cdr3_aa: CASSQGQQETQYF
cdr3_nt: TGTGCCAGCAGCCAGGGACAGCAAGAGACCCAGTACTTC

j_call: TRBJ1-2
v_call: TRBV5-1
d_call: .
clone_size: .
cdr3_aa: CASSLGGGTRSGYTF
cdr3_nt: TGCGCCAGCAGCCTCGGGGGTGGGACGCGGAGTGGCTACACCTTC

j_call: TRBJ1-5
v_call: TRBV2
d_call: .
clone_size: few
cdr3_aa: CASSAQGGNQPQHF
cdr3_nt: TGTGCCAGCAGCGCACAGGGTGGCAATCAGCCCCAGCATTTT

j_call: TRBJ2-3
v_call: TRBV3-1/TRBV3-2
d_call: TRBD2
clone_size: .
cdr3_aa: CASSNRGGLTDTQYF
cdr3_nt: TGTGCCAGCAGCAACCGGGGGGGCCTCACAGATACGCAGTATTTT

j_call: TRBJ2-5
v_call: TRBV28
d_call: .
clone_size: .
cdr3_aa: CASSLLHETQYF
cdr3_nt: TGTGCCAGCAGTTTATTACACGAGACCCAGTACTTC

j_call: TRBJ1-1
v_call: TRBV5-4
d_call: TRBD1
clone_size: .
cdr3_aa: CASSFLTGGRGRAFF
cdr3_nt: TGTGCCAGCAGCTTCTTAACAGGGGGTCGGGGAAGGGCTTTCTTT

j_call: TRBJ1-2
v_call: TRBV12-3/TRBV12-4
d_call: TRBD1
clone_size: .
cdr3_aa: CASRTTGKDGYTF
cdr3_nt: TGTGCCAGCCGTACGACAGGGAAGGATGGCTACACCTTC

j_call: TRBJ1-4
v_call: TRBV6-6
d_call: TRBD1
clone_size: .
cdr3_aa: CASSLDRANEKLFF
cdr3_nt: TGTGCCAGCAGTCTAGACAGGGCCAATGAAAAACTGTTTTTT

j_call: TRBJ2-4
v_call: TRBV5-6
d_call: .
clone_size: .
cdr3_aa: CASSRRGFGDIQYF
cdr3_nt: TGTGCCAGCAGCCGGAGGGGATTTGGGGACATTCAGTACTTC

j_call: TRBJ1-1
v_call: TRBV13
d_call: .
clone_size: .
cdr3_aa: CASSLGLGGKGTEAFF
cdr3_nt: TGTGCCAGCAGCTTAGGCCTTGGGGGGAAGGGCACTGAAGCTTTCTTT

j_call: TRBJ1-6
v_call: TRBV12-3/TRBV12-4
d_call: .
clone_size: .
cdr3_aa: CASSFRNSPLHF
cdr3_nt: TGTGCCAGCAGTTTCCGTAATTCACCCCTCCACTTT

j_call: TRBJ2-1
v_call: TRBV5-5
d_call: .
clone_size: .
cdr3_aa: CASSLITNEQFF
cdr3_nt: TGTGCCAGCAGCTTGATAACTAATGAGCAGTTCTTC

j_call: TRBJ2-2
v_call: TRBV13
d_call: .
clone_size: .
cdr3_aa: CASRTARGTGELFF
cdr3_nt: TGTGCCAGCAGGACCGCCCGGGGGACCGGGGAGCTGTTTTTT

j_call: TRBJ1-2
v_call: TRBV29-1
d_call: .
clone_size: .
cdr3_aa: CSVGREGLSNYGYTF
cdr3_nt: TGCAGCGTTGGCCGGGAGGGACTGTCTAACTATGGCTACACCTTC

j_call: TRBJ1-2
v_call: TRBV4-2
d_call: .
clone_size: .
cdr3_aa: CASSQEGVTATSPYGYTF
cdr3_nt: TGTGCCAGCAGCCAAGAGGGCGTCACAGCCACTAGTCCTTATGGCTACACCTTC